The 22 T cell receptor beta chains in this list originate from one sample, sequenced in a study of shared clonotypes between healthy human individuals. Using immunoSEQ multiplex PCR, the repertoire was profiled, and TCRdb retains in-frame clones only, with some absent. Of 1.6 million or so clones in the sample, approximately 98.5% were seen once. The sample comprised naive CD4+ T cells sorted from blood. The subset here: CD45RA+ positively selected. Receptors originate from a young man in good health.

The rearrangement joins TRBV4-1 to TRBJ2-7; 12 bases agree with TRBD1. This CDR3 is built from 16 residues. With V trimmed by 4 bases and J by 6 bases, 10 bases remained unmatched. CDR1 and CDR2 from the germline V gene are MGHRA and YSYEKL. The CDR3 nucleotides are TGCGCCAGCAGCCCCCAATCGGGACAGGGGGCTCGCGAGCAGTACTTC. This gives the protein CASSPQSGQGAREQYF.

The chain couples TRBV5-4 to TRBJ2-7, with 9 bases identical to TRBD1. This CDR3 has 16 residues. Germline V lookup: CDR1 SGHNT, CDR2 YYREEE (reference sequence). V lost 4 bases and J lost 2; bases outside the gene matches: 10. The CDR3 spells CASSRQGGLKAYEQYF. The CDR3 DNA follows: TGTGCCAGCAGCAGACAGGGGGGACTTAAGGCCTACGAGCAGTACTTC.

This clone was seen a single time. The chain carries TRBV11-2 and TRBJ1-4; D is ambiguous. The CDR3 is 16 amino acids. Per the germline V gene, CDR1 is SGHAT and CDR2 is FQNNGV. V lost 2 bases and J lost 6, with 16 bases in between. CDR3 loop: CASSLFSSILYEKLFF. The CDR3 nucleotides are TGTGCCAGCAGCTTATTCAGCAGTATACTCTATGAAAAACTGTTTTTT.

The chain has TRBV27 and TRBJ2-6; no definite D call. Between the trimmed V and J ends, which lost 3 bases and 2 bases, there was a span of 5 bases. Per the germline V gene, CDR1 is MNHEY and CDR2 is SMNVEV (reference sequence). This CDR3 has 14 amino acids. This CDR3 reads CASSLLPGANVLTF. The CDR3 DNA sequence: TGTGCCAGCAGTTTGCTCCCTGGGGCCAACGTCCTGACTTTC.

This chain joins TRBV25-1 and TRBJ1-2, with 9 bases aligning to TRBD1. CDR3 size: 15 residues. V dropped 5 bases and J dropped 8; count of bases not matched to a gene: 12. CDR1 and CDR2 (germline): MGHDK, SYGVNS. This chain's CDR3 is CASSFVVGQGTGYTF. CDR3 nucleotides: TGTGCCAGCAGTTTCGTTGTGGGACAGGGCACAGGCTACACCTTC.

The chain links TRBV18 to TRBJ2-2; D might be TRBD1 (6 bases). CDR3 length equals 17 residues. The ends were cut back, 4 bases at V and 0 bases at J, with 15 bases in the middle. The germline V gene encodes CDR1 KGHSH and CDR2 LQKENI. The chain's CDR3 is CASSLTTGTTNTGELFF. The CDR3 coding sequence is TGTGCCAGCTCACTAACTACCGGGACAACGAACACCGGGGAGCTGTTTTTT.

The rearrangement joins TRBV4-3 to TRBJ2-3, with 11 bases aligning to TRBD2. Per germline, CDR1 LGHNA and CDR2 YSLEER. The junction had 12 bases not matched to a gene; V was cut back by 0 bases and J by 1 base. The CDR3 runs to 20 residues. CDR3 bases: TGCGCCAGCAGCCAAGATTTCCCGGGGCTAGCGGGAGGTCGCACAGATACGCAGTATTTT. Protein sequence: CASSQDFPGLAGGRTDTQYF.

As for this clone: The same CDR3 arises from other DNA sequences in this sample as well. The rearrangement uses TRBV29-1 and TRBJ1-1, with D possibly matching TRBD1 (5 bases). In germline, CDR1 is SQVTM, CDR2 ANQGSEA. V was pared by 4 bases and J by 1 base, with 10 bases between. The CDR3 spans 13 residues. Here the CDR3 reads CSVGRGANTEAFF. The CDR3 bases are TGCAGCGTTGGGAGAGGGGCGAACACTGAAGCTTTCTTT.

This sequence joins TRBV6-5 and TRBJ1-2, with 7 bases matching TRBD1. The CDR3 sequence is 13 residues long. Germline lookup yields CDR1 MNHEY and CDR2 SVGAGI. With 7 bases clipped from V and 5 bases from J, the junction kept 7 bases outside the gene matches. CDR3 bases: TGTGCCAGCACCCCCAGGGGGGGGTATGGCTACACCTTC. Protein sequence: CASTPRGGYGYTF.

The chain is built from TRBV11-2 and TRBJ2-2, with TRBD1 as a possible D gene (5 bases). There are 15 residues in the CDR3. The V gene's germline CDR1 is SGHAT and CDR2 FQNNGV. Trimming removed 2 bases from V and 1 base from J, with 8 bases in between. CDR3 in amino acids: CASSLPGLNTGELFF. DNA for the CDR3: TGTGCCAGCAGCTTACCAGGGTTGAACACCGGGGAGCTGTTTTTT.

This chain uses TRBV5-1 with TRBJ2-7, with 8 bases that match TRBD1. Germline V gene sequence: CDR1 SGHRS, CDR2 YFSETQ. J was trimmed by 4 bases and V by 2 bases; bases with no gene match: 5. The CDR3 is 14 residues long. CDR3 residues: CASSLRDRGYEQYF. The CDR3 DNA sequence: TGCGCCAGCAGCTTACGAGACAGGGGTTACGAGCAGTACTTC.

The chain combines TRBV10-2 with TRBJ2-2; 8 bases are shared with TRBD1. Germline V CDR1 and CDR2: WSHSY, SAAADI. This CDR3 comprises 15 residues. With 6 bases clipped from V and 3 bases from J, the junction kept 6 bases outside the gene matches. CDR3 DNA sequence: TGCGCCAGCAGAAGTACAGGGGGGTACACCGGGGAGCTGTTTTTT. It codes for CASRSTGGYTGELFF.

The CDR3 bases are TGTGCCAGCAGCTCAAGGGACAGGGGGGACACCGGGGAGCTGTTTTTT. As protein: CASSSRDRGDTGELFF. The V and J genes are TRBV5-8 and TRBJ2-2, with 11 bases aligning to TRBD1. V shed 3 bases and J 3 bases; nucleotides not matched to a gene: 4. Germline V gene data show CDR1 as SGHTS and CDR2 as YDEGEE. CDR3 length: 16 amino acids.

The CDR3 reads CACGLVGDRVGYTF. The CDR3 DNA follows: TGTGCCTGCGGCCTGGTGGGGGATCGGGTCGGCTACACCTTC. The rearrangement links TRBV30 to TRBJ1-2; D is possibly TRBD1 (5 bases). The V gene's germline CDR1 is GTSNPN and CDR2 SVGIG (reference sequence). V shed 6 bases and J shed 8 bases, with 22 bases lying between them. There are 14 residues in the CDR3.

The rearrangement links TRBV2 to TRBJ2-3; D not certain. The V gene's germline CDR1 is SNHLY and CDR2 FYNNEI. Deletions cut 8 bases from V and 2 bases from J, with 14 bases between. The length of the CDR3 is 14 residues. The CDR3 loop reads CASGKGLTTDTQYF. The CDR3 coding sequence is TGTGCCAGCGGAAAAGGGCTAACCACAGATACGCAGTATTTT.

For this clone: This sample also contains other DNA sequences that code for the same CDR3. The rearrangement uses TRBV5-1 and TRBJ2-7, with 7 bases that match TRBD1. The ends lost 0 bases at V and 2 bases at J; junction bases unmatched: 5. This CDR3 region has 15 residues. From germline, CDR1 is SGHRS and CDR2 YFSETQ. CDR3 protein: CASSLAGTAPYEQYF. CDR3 bases: TGCGCCAGCAGCTTGGCCGGGACAGCACCCTACGAGCAGTACTTC.

The chain recombines TRBV11-3 with TRBJ2-3, with D uncertain. V was trimmed by 6 bases and J by 6 bases, leaving 10 bases between them. Germline CDR1 is SGHNT and CDR2 is YENEEA. CDR3 length equals 12 residues. CDR3 region: CASSTLGDTQYF. In DNA, the CDR3 is TGTGCCAGCAGTACCCTGGGGGATACGCAGTATTTT.

As for this clone: In the same sample, other DNA sequences code for this CDR3. The chain combines TRBV18 with TRBJ2-3; no clear D gene. Looked up from germline, CDR1 is KGHSH and CDR2 is LQKENI. Trimming cost V 3 bases and J 0 bases, with 7 bases left between them. The CDR3 loop spans 14 amino acids. The DNA for the CDR3 is TGTGCCAGCTCACCTGGAGCCAGCACAGATACGCAGTATTTT. It yields the protein CASSPGASTDTQYF.

V is TRBV10-3 and J is TRBJ2-7; perhaps TRBD2 as D (6 bases). The CDR3 contains 16 residues. CDR1 ENHRY and CDR2 SYGVKD come from the germline V gene. V lost 0 bases, J lost 1 base, and 13 bases lay in between. The CDR3 bases are TGTGCCATCAGTGAGTCGGGGTGGCGGGGATCCTACGAGCAGTACTTC. This encodes CAISESGWRGSYEQYF.

The chain uses TRBV7-9 and TRBJ1-3; 8 bases map to TRBD1. Germline V gene data show CDR1 as SEHNR and CDR2 as FQNEAQ (reference sequence). With 4 bases clipped from V and 2 bases from J, the junction kept 4 bases outside the gene matches. The CDR3 is 15 residues long. The CDR3 sequence is CASSSRTGTGNTIYF. Written as DNA, the CDR3 is TGTGCCAGCAGCTCAAGGACAGGGACTGGAAACACCATATATTTT.

The rearrangement uses TRBV20-1 and TRBJ2-3; D call uncertain. Looked up from germline, CDR1 is DFQATT and CDR2 is SNEGSKA (reference sequence). Trimming removed 5 bases from V and 0 bases from J, with 3 bases in between. This CDR3 has 11 residues. CDR3 in amino acids: CSAYSTDTQYF. The CDR3 DNA sequence: TGCAGTGCTTATAGCACAGATACGCAGTATTTT.

V and J are TRBV30 and TRBJ2-3; D is uncertain. This CDR3 contains 14 residues. CDR1 and CDR2 (germline): GTSNPN, SVGIG (reference sequence). With 3 bases removed from V and 0 bases from J, the gap between germline ends came to 10 bases. This CDR3 is CAWSRGASTDTQYF. The CDR3 region has the DNA TGTGCCTGGAGCCGAGGTGCTAGCACAGATACGCAGTATTTT.